The entry below describes one T cell receptor beta chain. Antigen unknown. This sample stems from a study of blood T cells in healthy people across ages. General study results and limits: For the donors, CMV status was unknown and possibly confounded expanded clonotype changes. The lack of PBMC sorting stopped any conclusive naive versus antigen-experienced comparison.

The CDR3 sequence is 15 residues long. CDR1 MGHDK and CDR2 SYGVNS come from the germline V gene. V shed 1 base and J shed 1 base, with 10 bases lying between them. Then a second PCR, running about 6 to 12 cycles, was carried out with a sample-barcoded 5' primer and a J-beta primer mix. From each sample, at least 2.5 million paired-end reads containing CDR3 were obtained. A single record per CDR3 protein comes from TCRdb applying MiXCR to the 5' RACE reads. Among hundreds of thousands of distinct CDR3 sequences, under 65% were seen once, and the ten largest hold more than 35%. This chain connects TRBV25-1 to TRBJ2-5, with D perhaps assigned TRBD1 or TRBD2 (6 bases each). The sample was blood. The clonotype was recovered from a man in his sixties in good health. CDR3 amino acids: CASSEFGGLQETQYF. The DNA of the CDR3 is TGTGCCAGCAGTGAATTTGGGGGGCTCCAAGAGACCCAGTACTTC.